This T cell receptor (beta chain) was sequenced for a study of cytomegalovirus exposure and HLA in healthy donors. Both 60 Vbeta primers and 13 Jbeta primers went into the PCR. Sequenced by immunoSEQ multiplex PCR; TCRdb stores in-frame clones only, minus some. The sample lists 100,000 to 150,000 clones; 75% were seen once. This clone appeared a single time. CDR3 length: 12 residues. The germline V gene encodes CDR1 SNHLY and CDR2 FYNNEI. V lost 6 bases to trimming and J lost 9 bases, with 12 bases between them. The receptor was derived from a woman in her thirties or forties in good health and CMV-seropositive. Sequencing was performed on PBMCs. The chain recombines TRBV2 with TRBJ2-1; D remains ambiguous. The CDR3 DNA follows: TGTGCCAGCAGCCGAGACACCAGTGAGCAGTTCTTC. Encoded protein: CASSRDTSEQFF.